Listed here are 12 T cell receptor beta chains from one sample, sequenced in a study of cytomegalovirus exposure and HLA in healthy donors. 60 Vbeta and 13 Jbeta primers were used in PCR. TCRdb's table, derived via immunoSEQ multiplex PCR, lists solely in-frame clones and lacks some. The data show 150,000 to 200,000 clones, around 79% seen once. Sequenced input: PBMCs. Every receptor here comes from a woman aged 25 to 45 in good health and CMV-seropositive.

V and J are TRBV7-2 and TRBJ2-5, with unresolved D. Germline V gene sequence: CDR1 SGHTA, CDR2 FQGNSA. This CDR3 has 16 amino acids. With 2 bases removed from V and 4 bases from J, the gap between germline ends came to 17 bases. The CDR3: CASSLIPSRWRETQYF. For the CDR3, the DNA is TGTGCCAGCAGCTTAATTCCGAGCCGATGGAGAGAGACCCAGTACTTC.

V and J are TRBV4-3 and TRBJ1-5, with 9 bases matching TRBD1. The junction had 4 bases not matched to a gene; V was cut back by 0 bases and J by 4 bases. The germline gives CDR1 LGHNA, CDR2 YSLEER. CDR3 length: 16 residues. Written as DNA, the CDR3 is TGCGCCAGCAGCCAAGATCCAGGGACAGGGAATCAGCCCCAGCATTTT. It yields the protein CASSQDPGTGNQPQHF.

This sequence joins TRBV10-3 and TRBJ1-2, with 10 positions matching TRBD1. The trim removed 10 bases at V and 6 bases at J, leaving 8 bases unmatched. Per germline, CDR1 ENHRY and CDR2 SYGVKD. There are 13 residues in the CDR3. Written as DNA, the CDR3 is TGTGCCAACTCCGGGACAGGGGAGGATGGCTACACCTTC. Translating it yields CANSGTGEDGYTF.

CDR3 region: CASSTTGGLTEAFF. The CDR3 coding sequence is TGTGCCAGCTCGACAACAGGGGGCTTGACTGAAGCTTTCTTT. J is TRBJ1-1 and V is TRBV18, with TRBD1 matching over 9 bases. The germline V gene encodes CDR1 KGHSH and CDR2 LQKENI. The J segment lost 5 bases and the V segment lost 6 bases, leaving 7 bases of the junction unmatched. This CDR3 is built from 14 residues.

The V call is TRBV29-1, the J call TRBJ2-3, with TRBD2 identical over 9 bases. This CDR3 comprises 13 residues. Germline loops: CDR1 SQVTM, CDR2 ANQGSEA. With V trimmed by 7 bases and J by 2 bases, 4 bases remained unmatched. The CDR3 region is CSGAGGTTDTQYF. The CDR3 coding sequence is TGCAGCGGAGCGGGAGGTACCACAGATACGCAGTATTTT.

The CDR3 here is CASSPEAQFGTEAFF. The CDR3 DNA reads as TGTGCCAGCAGCCCGGAGGCCCAGTTTGGCACTGAAGCTTTCTTT. This chain connects TRBV14 to TRBJ1-1; no firm D call. V dropped 4 bases and J dropped 4 bases, with 16 bases sitting between them. From germline, CDR1 is SGHDN and CDR2 FVKESK. The CDR3 has 15 amino acids.

This chain uses TRBV5-1 with TRBJ1-4; 8 bases are shared with TRBD1. Germline CDR1 is SGHRS and CDR2 is YFSETQ. CDR3 length equals 14 residues. Trimming cost V 2 bases and J 7 bases; bases outside gene matches: 4. The CDR3 DNA sequence: TGCGCCAGCAGCTTAGGACAGGGACCTGAAAAACTGTTTTTT. The encoded protein is CASSLGQGPEKLFF.

This rearrangement joins TRBV20-1 to TRBJ1-4; D remains ambiguous. Trimming shortened V by 2 bases and J by 13 bases, and 8 bases separated the two germline ends. The CDR3 sequence is 10 residues long. CDR1 and CDR2 from the germline V gene are DFQATT and SNEGSKA (reference sequence). DNA for the CDR3: TGCAGTGCTAGACGGGAGGCACTGTTTTTT. It yields the protein CSARREALFF.

This chain uses TRBV7-6 with TRBJ1-4, with TRBD1 identical over 7 bases. Per the germline V gene, CDR1 is SGHVS and CDR2 is FNYEAQ. This CDR3 region has 15 residues. V gave up 3 bases and J gave up 5 bases; unmatched junction bases: 6. DNA for the CDR3: TGTGCCAGCAGCTTCGCCGGGACAGAGAATGAAAAACTGTTTTTT. This gives the protein CASSFAGTENEKLFF.

V usage is TRBV7-2 and J usage is TRBJ1-5; 9 positions match TRBD1. V was clipped by 3 bases and J by 5 bases; unmatched bases: 8. CDR3 length equals 16 residues. The V gene's germline CDR1 is SGHTA and CDR2 FQGNSA. CDR3 in DNA: TGTGCCAGCAGCTTTCAGACAGGGGGGAGACATCAGCCCCAGCATTTT. It codes for CASSFQTGGRHQPQHF.

This chain uses TRBV19 with TRBJ1-2, with 10 bases fitting TRBD1. The CDR3 has 15 amino acids. Germline trimming cut 5 bases from V and 4 bases from J; bases unmatched to any gene: 7. From germline, CDR1 is LNHDA and CDR2 SQIVND (reference sequence). This CDR3 is CASSLGQGVSYGYTF. The CDR3 DNA is TGTGCCAGTAGTCTTGGACAGGGGGTTAGCTATGGCTACACCTTC.

This rearrangement joins TRBV5-1 to TRBJ1-1; possibly TRBD1 for D (5 bases). The V end lost 1 base, the J end lost 5 bases, and 9 bases lay between the germline ends. Germline values: CDR1 SGHRS, CDR2 YFSETQ. The CDR3 runs 13 residues. CDR3 loop: CASSLSSGTEAFF. DNA of the CDR3: TGCGCCAGCAGCTTGTCCTCAGGGACTGAAGCTTTCTTT.